This T cell receptor beta chain was sequenced in a study of T-cell reconstitution after alpha-beta-depleted transplantation in children. Study-level results: It was newly produced T cells that mostly accounted for T-cell counts and diversity one year after transplant.

Molecular barcoding with unique molecular identifiers was used for the TCRbeta library. Each CDR3 protein gets one entry after TCRdb re-called the PCR reads with MiXCR. The table lists about 440,000 distinct CDR3 sequences, roughly two fifths of them singletons. The CDR3 covers 16 residues. V was cut by 0 bases and J by 3 bases, with 15 bases left in between. The germline V gene has CDR1 MGHRA and CDR2 YSYEKL. About this clonotype itself: Its antigen is not identified.

The rearrangement uses TRBV4-1 and TRBJ2-7, with TRBD2 as a possible D gene (7 bases). This receptor was identified in a girl aged 2 to 9 with aplastic anemia, due to receive a stem cell transplant. Sequences were derived from PBMCs, sampled before TCRalphabeta/CD19-depleted stem cell transplant. CDR3 region: CASSQDWRGGLYEQYF. Written as DNA, the CDR3 is TGCGCCAGCAGCCAAGATTGGAGGGGGGGCCTCTACGAGCAGTACTTC.